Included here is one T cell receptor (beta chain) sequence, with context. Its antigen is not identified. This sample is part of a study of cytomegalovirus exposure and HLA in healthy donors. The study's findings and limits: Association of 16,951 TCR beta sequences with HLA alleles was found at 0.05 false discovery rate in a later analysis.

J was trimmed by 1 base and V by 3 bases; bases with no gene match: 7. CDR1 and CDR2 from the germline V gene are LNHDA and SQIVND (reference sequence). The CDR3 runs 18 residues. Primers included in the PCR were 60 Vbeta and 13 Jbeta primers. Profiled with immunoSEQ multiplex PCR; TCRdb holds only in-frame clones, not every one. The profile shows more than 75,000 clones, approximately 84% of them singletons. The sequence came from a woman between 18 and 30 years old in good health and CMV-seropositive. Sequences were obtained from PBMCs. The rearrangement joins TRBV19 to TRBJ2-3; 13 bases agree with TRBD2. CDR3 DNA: TGTGCCAGTAGTATTGGGACTAGCGGGGCGTGGGGCACAGATACGCAGTATTTT. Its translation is CASSIGTSGAWGTDTQYF.